These 27 T cell receptor beta chains came from one sample sequenced in a study of cytomegalovirus exposure and HLA in healthy donors. PCR employed 60 Vbeta and 13 Jbeta primers. Generated by immunoSEQ multiplex PCR, the TCRdb table keeps only in-frame clones and is missing some. This sample has about 140,000 clones, with more than 60% found just once. The material sequenced was PBMCs. The receptors here all came from a male donor in good health and CMV-seronegative.

This clone was seen only a few times. The rearrangement uses TRBV2 and TRBJ1-1; no clear D gene. Germline-derived CDR1 and CDR2 are SNHLY and FYNNEI. The CDR3 contains 13 residues. V was trimmed by 6 bases and J by 1 base, leaving 9 bases between them. The DNA for the CDR3 is TGTGCCAGCAGCTTTCGACAGAACACTGAAGCTTTCTTT. This translates into CASSFRQNTEAFF.

This clone showed up just a few times. The chain recombines TRBV5-5 with TRBJ2-2, with D perhaps TRBD1 (6 bases). Trimming shortened V by 4 bases and J by 4 bases, and 17 bases separated the two germline ends. The CDR3 is 16 amino acids. Germline CDR1 SGHKS, CDR2 YYEKEE (reference sequence). CDR3: CASSPFGGAGTGELFF. The DNA for the CDR3 is TGTGCCAGCAGCCCTTTTGGGGGCGCAGGCACCGGGGAGCTGTTTTTT.

This sequence joins TRBV29-1 and TRBJ2-5; 7 bases line up with TRBD2. Trimming at V came to 6 bases and at J to 5 bases, leaving 6 bases not matched to a gene. This CDR3 contains 12 residues. CDR1 and CDR2 (germline): SQVTM, ANQGSEA. As DNA, the CDR3 is TGCAGCGTGGGGGGGGTTGTGGAGACCCAGTACTTC. It encodes CSVGGVVETQYF.

The rearrangement uses TRBV5-4 and TRBJ2-1; the D gene is possibly TRBD2 (6 bases). V lost 0 bases, J lost 4 bases, and 14 bases lay in between. This CDR3 spans 16 amino acids. Germline V lookup: CDR1 SGHNT, CDR2 YYREEE (reference sequence). Here the CDR3 DNA reads TGTGCCAGCAGCTTGGAGCTTATCGGGGGTTACAATGAGCAGTTCTTC. It yields the protein CASSLELIGGYNEQFF.

The chain couples TRBV6-1 to TRBJ1-2; TRBD1 might be the D (5 bases). CDR3 length: 16 residues. Germline assignment: CDR1 MNHNS and CDR2 SASEGT. Trimming removed 1 base from V and 0 bases from J, with 12 bases in between. The CDR3 DNA follows: TGTGCCAGCAGTGAAGGCTTTGGGGCGTCTAACTATGGCTACACCTTC. Protein: CASSEGFGASNYGYTF.

There are a few counts of this clone. The genes are TRBV10-2 and TRBJ1-2, with 9 positions matching TRBD1. Germline V gene sequence: CDR1 WSHSY, CDR2 SAAADI. Losses at the gene ends were 4 bases for V and 4 bases for J; bases not matched to a gene: 13. The length of the CDR3 is 17 residues. The CDR3 DNA sequence: TGCGCCAGCAGTGCCGGGACAGGGCGCACTAACCTCTATGGCTACACCTTC. It specifies CASSAGTGRTNLYGYTF.

J is TRBJ2-5 and V is TRBV9; 10 nucleotides match TRBD2. CDR1 SGDLS and CDR2 YYNGEE come from the germline V gene. J was trimmed by 4 bases and V by 3 bases; bases with no gene match: 6. This CDR3 region has 15 residues. The chain's CDR3 is CASSASLAGGETQYF. The CDR3 DNA follows: TGTGCCAGCAGCGCAAGCTTAGCGGGAGGAGAGACCCAGTACTTC.

In this sample, this clone turned up a few times. The chain employs TRBV30 and TRBJ1-1; maybe TRBD1 (5 bases). In germline, CDR1 is GTSNPN, CDR2 SVGIG (reference sequence). The CDR3 length is 14 residues. V was clipped by 0 bases and J by 5 bases, with 13 bases between them. In nucleotides, the CDR3 is TGTGCCTGGAGTGTAGGGGTGGGGAAAACTGAAGCTTTCTTT. It specifies CAWSVGVGKTEAFF.

The chain links TRBV2 to TRBJ1-6; 9 bases are a match to TRBD1. The CDR3 has 15 residues. The trim removed 8 bases at V and 9 bases at J, leaving 11 bases unmatched. CDR1 is SNHLY, CDR2 FYNNEI, per germline. As DNA, the CDR3 is TGTGCCAGCGCAGCGGGACAGGGCCTTAGTTCACCCCTCCACTTT. Protein product: CASAAGQGLSSPLHF.

This rearrangement joins TRBV5-1 to TRBJ2-5, with D perhaps matching TRBD1 (5 bases). The V and J ends lost 0 bases and 4 bases respectively, with 10 bases between them. Germline V gene lookup returns CDR1 SGHRS and CDR2 YFSETQ. This CDR3 is built from 14 residues. The DNA of the CDR3 is TGCGCCAGCAGCTTGGTCTTTCAGGGAGAGACCCAGTACTTC. It specifies CASSLVFQGETQYF.

The chain employs TRBV7-3 and TRBJ1-2; the match to TRBD1 covers 8 bases. The ends lost 0 bases at V and 4 bases at J; junction bases unmatched: 7. Per the germline V gene, CDR1 is SGHTA and CDR2 is FQGTGA. There are 16 residues in the CDR3. The CDR3 DNA follows: TGTGCCAGCAGCTTAACCCCAGGGACAGGAAGCTATGGCTACACCTTC. Its protein is CASSLTPGTGSYGYTF.

V gene TRBV2 combines with J gene TRBJ1-6; the match to TRBD1 covers 8 bases. With 6 bases clipped from V and 7 bases from J, the junction kept 8 bases outside the gene matches. This CDR3 has 15 residues. Per the germline V gene, CDR1 is SNHLY and CDR2 is FYNNEI. The CDR3 DNA is TGTGCCAGCAGAACTAGGACAGGGCTCAATTCACCCCTCCACTTT. It yields the protein CASRTRTGLNSPLHF.

The V gene is TRBV5-1, the J gene TRBJ1-2, with D unclear. Germline V gives CDR1 SGHRS, CDR2 YFSETQ. Deletions cut 7 bases from V and 2 bases from J, with 18 bases between. The CDR3 runs to 15 residues. DNA of the CDR3: TGCGCCAGCGCACCGTCCCCGGTCCAAAACTATGGCTACACCTTC. Translation: CASAPSPVQNYGYTF.

The chain couples TRBV5-5 to TRBJ1-2; 8 bases match TRBD1. CDR1 and CDR2 (germline): SGHKS, YYEKEE (reference sequence). Trimming removed 2 bases from V and 4 bases from J; junction bases left unmatched: 7. The CDR3 totals 15 residues. CDR3 DNA sequence: TGTGCCAGCAGCTTTGGACAGGGAAGGAGCTATGGCTACACCTTC. Translation: CASSFGQGRSYGYTF.

The gene calls are TRBV5-1 and TRBJ1-1; a possible D gene is TRBD1 (5 bases). The V gene lost 6 bases and the J gene lost 1 base, with 13 bases spanning the gap. Germline CDR1 reads SGHRS; CDR2 reads YFSETQ. CDR3 length equals 14 residues. CDR3: CASKIDRTNTEAFF. The CDR3 DNA is TGCGCCAGCAAGATCGACAGAACGAACACTGAAGCTTTCTTT.

J is TRBJ1-3 and V is TRBV20-1; D is unclear. The V end was cut by 7 bases, the J end by 3 bases, with 7 bases between. The CDR3 is 11 amino acids. Per the germline V gene, CDR1 is DFQATT and CDR2 is SNEGSKA (reference sequence). The CDR3 DNA reads as TGCAGTGAGCGGCGTGGAAACACCATATATTTT. It encodes CSERRGNTIYF.

The chain uses TRBV25-1 and TRBJ2-1; a possible D gene is TRBD2 (6 bases). The germline V gene has CDR1 MGHDK and CDR2 SYGVNS. The CDR3 is 16 residues long. With 5 bases removed from V and 3 bases from J, the gap between germline ends came to 17 bases. CDR3 protein: CASSLLTRRNYNEQFF. The DNA for the CDR3 is TGTGCCAGCAGTCTCTTGACTAGACGGAACTACAATGAGCAGTTCTTC.

The chain employs TRBV9 and TRBJ2-5; perhaps TRBD1 as D (5 bases). Near its end, the DNA agrees better with TRBJ2-7, so the J call may be wrong. CDR1 and CDR2 from the germline V gene are SGDLS and YYNGEE. CDR3 length: 13 amino acids. As DNA, the CDR3 is TGTGCCAGCAGCGTATTGACAGCTTCCGAGCAGTACTTC. As protein: CASSVLTASEQYF.

The chain links TRBV5-5 to TRBJ1-1; no reliable D call. Trimming shortened V by 4 bases and J by 11 bases, and 18 bases separated the two germline ends. The CDR3 loop spans 13 amino acids. The germline V gene encodes CDR1 SGHKS and CDR2 YYEKEE (reference sequence). CDR3 loop: CASSTDVGELAFF. The DNA for the CDR3 is TGTGCCAGCAGCACCGACGTCGGGGAACTCGCTTTCTTT.

CDR3 protein: CSVATGQRITYEQYF. In DNA form, the CDR3 reads TGCAGCGTTGCGACGGGACAACGAATAACCTACGAGCAGTACTTC. The J gene is TRBJ2-7, the V gene TRBV29-1, with D perhaps TRBD1 (6 bases). The CDR3 is 15 residues long. With 4 bases removed from V and 2 bases from J, the gap between germline ends came to 18 bases. The V gene's germline CDR1 is SQVTM and CDR2 ANQGSEA.

The chain employs TRBV19 and TRBJ2-3; D remains ambiguous. V was shortened by 6 bases and J by 6 bases, with 7 bases between the two germline ends. The germline CDR1 and CDR2 sequences are LNHDA and SQIVND (reference sequence). The CDR3 totals 11 residues. CDR3 amino acids: CASSFSDTQYF. DNA of the CDR3: TGTGCCAGTAGCTTCTCGGATACGCAGTATTTT.

V gene TRBV6-1 combines with J gene TRBJ2-7; 10 bases align to TRBD1. Germline lookup yields CDR1 MNHNS and CDR2 SASEGT. The CDR3 is made up of 14 amino acids. Trimming cost V 8 bases and J 5 bases; bases outside gene matches: 9. The CDR3 sequence is CASDLGQGFHEQYF. The CDR3 DNA reads TGTGCCAGCGACCTGGGACAGGGGTTTCACGAGCAGTACTTC.

This clone has only a few counts. The rearrangement links TRBV9 to TRBJ1-1; a possible D gene is TRBD1 (5 bases). The CDR3 loop spans 14 amino acids. Germline-derived CDR1 and CDR2 are SGDLS and YYNGEE. The V end was cut by 0 bases, the J end by 5 bases, with 11 bases between. CDR3 sequence: CASSVATGNTEAFF. CDR3 nucleotide sequence: TGTGCCAGCAGCGTAGCTACAGGTAATACTGAAGCTTTCTTT.

The chain carries TRBV27 and TRBJ2-7; tentatively, D is TRBD1 (5 bases). The germline V and J ends were trimmed by 0 bases and 7 bases, with 19 bases remaining between them. The germline V gene encodes CDR1 MNHEY and CDR2 SMNVEV (reference sequence). CDR3 length equals 16 residues. CDR3 region: CASSLSLGHWYGEQYF. The DNA of the CDR3 is TGTGCCAGCAGTTTATCGTTAGGACACTGGTACGGGGAGCAGTACTTC.

The count of this clone is one. This chain connects TRBV7-6 to TRBJ2-7; the D is unclear. Germline V gene sequence: CDR1 SGHVS, CDR2 FNYEAQ. Trimming shortened V by 3 bases and J by 9 bases, and 15 bases separated the two germline ends. The CDR3 runs to 13 residues. The CDR3 here is CASSFVPNRVQYF. For the CDR3, the DNA is TGTGCCAGCAGCTTCGTCCCTAATCGGGTGCAGTACTTC.

V gene TRBV30 combines with J gene TRBJ1-3, with 9 bases that match TRBD1. In germline, CDR1 is GTSNPN, CDR2 SVGIG (reference sequence). The CDR3 contains 16 residues. After removal of 0 bases from V and 3 bases from J, the junction contained 6 bases not matched to a gene. CDR3 region: CAWSVYRGHYGNTIYF. The CDR3 nucleotides read TGTGCCTGGAGTGTATACAGGGGGCATTATGGAAACACCATATATTTT.

The rearrangement links TRBV2 to TRBJ1-5; D uncertain. Germline assignment: CDR1 SNHLY and CDR2 FYNNEI. The length of the CDR3 is 16 residues. Between the trimmed V and J ends, which lost 6 bases and 1 base, there was a span of 16 bases. This CDR3 reads CASSQGGQISNQPQHF. The DNA of the CDR3 is TGTGCCAGCAGCCAAGGAGGGCAAATAAGCAATCAGCCCCAGCATTTT.